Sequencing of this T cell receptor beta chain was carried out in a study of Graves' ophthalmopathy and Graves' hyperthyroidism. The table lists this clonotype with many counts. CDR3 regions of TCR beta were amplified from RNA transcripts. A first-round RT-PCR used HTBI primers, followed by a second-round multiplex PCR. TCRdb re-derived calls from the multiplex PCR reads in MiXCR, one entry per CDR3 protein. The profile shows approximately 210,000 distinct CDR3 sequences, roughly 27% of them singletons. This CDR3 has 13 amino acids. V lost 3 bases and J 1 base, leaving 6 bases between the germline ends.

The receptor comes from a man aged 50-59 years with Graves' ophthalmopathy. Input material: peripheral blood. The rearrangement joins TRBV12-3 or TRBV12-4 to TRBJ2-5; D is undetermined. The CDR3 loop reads CASSFEGQETQYF. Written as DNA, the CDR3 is TGTGCCAGCAGTTTCGAAGGCCAAGAGACCCAGTACTTC.